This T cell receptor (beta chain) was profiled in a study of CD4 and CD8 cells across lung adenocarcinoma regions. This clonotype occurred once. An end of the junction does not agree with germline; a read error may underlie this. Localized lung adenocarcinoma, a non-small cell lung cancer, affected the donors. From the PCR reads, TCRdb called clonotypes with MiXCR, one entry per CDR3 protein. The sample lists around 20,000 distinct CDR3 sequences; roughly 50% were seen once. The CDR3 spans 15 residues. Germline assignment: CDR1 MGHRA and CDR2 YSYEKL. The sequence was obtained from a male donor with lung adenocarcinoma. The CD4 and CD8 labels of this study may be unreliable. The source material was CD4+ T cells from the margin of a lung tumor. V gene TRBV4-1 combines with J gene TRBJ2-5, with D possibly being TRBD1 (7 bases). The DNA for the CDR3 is TGCGCTGGGGGCCAAGGGGGCGGGGCCCAAGAGATCCAGTACTTC. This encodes CAGGQGGGAQEIQYF.